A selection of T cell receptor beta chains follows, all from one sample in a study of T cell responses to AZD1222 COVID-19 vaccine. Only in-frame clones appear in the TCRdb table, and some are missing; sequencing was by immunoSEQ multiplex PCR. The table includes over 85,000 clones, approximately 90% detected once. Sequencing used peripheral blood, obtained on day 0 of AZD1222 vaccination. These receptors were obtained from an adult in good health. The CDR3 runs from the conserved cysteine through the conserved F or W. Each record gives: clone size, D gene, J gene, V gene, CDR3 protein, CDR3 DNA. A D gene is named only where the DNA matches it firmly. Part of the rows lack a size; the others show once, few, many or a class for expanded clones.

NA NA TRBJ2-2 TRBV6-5 CASAGFFAGELFF TGTGCCAGCGCGGGTTTTTTTGCCGGGGAGCTGTTTTTT
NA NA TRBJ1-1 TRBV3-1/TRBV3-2 CASSQADTEAFF TGTGCCAGCAGCCAAGCGGACACTGAAGCTTTCTTT
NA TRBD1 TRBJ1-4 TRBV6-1 CASSDETGRREKLFF TGTGCCAGCAGTGACGAGACAGGGCGGCGTGAAAAACTGTTTTTT
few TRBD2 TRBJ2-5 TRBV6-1 CASSDRTSGKETQYF TGTGCCAGCAGTGATAGGACTAGCGGCAAAGAGACCCAGTACTTC
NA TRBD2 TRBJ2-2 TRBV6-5 CASRPGGAPGELFF TGTGCCAGCAGACCCGGGGGGGCGCCCGGGGAGCTGTTTTTT
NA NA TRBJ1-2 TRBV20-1 CSALGNAGYTF TGCAGTGCCTTGGGTAACGCTGGCTACACCTTC
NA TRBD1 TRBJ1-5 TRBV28 CASSDMGQGFNQPQHF TGTGCCAGCAGTGACATGGGACAGGGGTTCAATCAGCCCCAGCATTTT
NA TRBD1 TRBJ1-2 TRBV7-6 CASSLGRTGYGYTF TGTGCCAGCAGCTTAGGCCGGACAGGCTATGGCTACACCTTC
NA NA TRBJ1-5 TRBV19 CASSIFVAGNQPQHF TGTGCCAGTAGTATATTCGTCGCGGGGAATCAGCCCCAGCATTTT
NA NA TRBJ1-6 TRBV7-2 CASSLSPNTSPLHF TGTGCCAGCAGCTTATCTCCGAATACTTCACCCCTCCACTTT
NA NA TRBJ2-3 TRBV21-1 CASTPEAGHLSTDTQYF TGTGCCAGCACCCCGGAAGCAGGACACCTTAGCACAGATACGCAGTATTTT
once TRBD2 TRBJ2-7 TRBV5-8 CASSLVRGWDEQYF TGTGCCAGCAGCTTGGTGCGGGGGTGGGACGAGCAGTACTTC
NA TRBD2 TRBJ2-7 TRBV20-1 CSASGLAGYEQYF TGCAGTGCTAGTGGGCTAGCGGGCTACGAGCAGTACTTC
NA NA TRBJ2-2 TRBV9 CASSAGLNTGELFF TGTGCCAGCAGCGCGGGACTGAACACCGGGGAGCTGTTTTTT
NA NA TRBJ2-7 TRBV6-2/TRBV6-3 CASSYPPMYEQYF TGTGCCAGCAGTTACCCCCCGATGTACGAGCAGTACTTC
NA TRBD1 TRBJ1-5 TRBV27 CASSLYWDRGLGNQPQHF TGTGCCAGCAGTTTATATTGGGACAGGGGTCTTGGCAATCAGCCCCAGCATTTT
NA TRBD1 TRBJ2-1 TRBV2 CATGQGRSSYNEQFF TGTGCCACAGGACAGGGAAGGAGCTCCTACAATGAGCAGTTCTTC
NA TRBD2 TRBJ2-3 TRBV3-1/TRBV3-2 CASRLTSGRTDTQYF TGTGCCAGCAGGCTTACTAGCGGGAGAACAGATACGCAGTATTTT
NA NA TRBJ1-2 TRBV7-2 CASSSRPAGYTF TGTGCCAGCAGCTCACGGCCTGCGGGCTACACCTTC
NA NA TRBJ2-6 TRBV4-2 CASSQDDSARGANVLTF TGTGCCAGCAGCCAAGATGATTCCGCCCGCGGGGCCAACGTCCTGACTTTC
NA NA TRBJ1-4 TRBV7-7 CASSAVGGNEKLFF TGTGCCAGCAGCGCGGTAGGGGGAAATGAAAAACTGTTTTTT
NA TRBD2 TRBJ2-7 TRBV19 CASSRGNTGLSF TGTGCCAGTAGTAGGGGGAACACGGGACTAAGCTTC
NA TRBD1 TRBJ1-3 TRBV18 CASSPRQGTGNTIYF TGTGCCAGCTCACCAAGACAGGGGACTGGAAACACCATATATTTT
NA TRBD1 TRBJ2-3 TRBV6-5 CATAMGQARDTQYF TGTGCCACGGCAATGGGACAGGCCCGAGATACGCAGTATTTT
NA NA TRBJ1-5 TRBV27 CASSSWGPKGTQHF TGTGCCAGCAGTTCGTGGGGGCCCAAAGGGACCCAGCATTTT
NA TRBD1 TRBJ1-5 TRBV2 CASGWGQFSNQPQHF TGTGCCAGCGGGTGGGGACAGTTTAGCAATCAGCCCCAGCATTTT
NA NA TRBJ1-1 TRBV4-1 CASSQEMVRGTEAFF TGCGCCAGCAGCCAAGAGATGGTAAGGGGAACTGAAGCTTTCTTT
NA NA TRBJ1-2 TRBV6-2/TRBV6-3 CASSSIGNYGYTF TGTGCCAGCAGTTCCATCGGAAACTATGGCTACACCTTC
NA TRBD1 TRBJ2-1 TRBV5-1 CASSLEAGGYNEQFF TGCGCCAGCAGCTTGGAAGCAGGGGGCTACAATGAGCAGTTCTTC
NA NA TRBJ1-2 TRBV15 CATSRDRGPTNYGYTF TGTGCCACCAGCAGAGATCGAGGACCGACTAACTATGGCTACACCTTC
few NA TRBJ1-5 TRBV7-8 CASSLGDSNQPQHF TGTGCCAGCAGCTTAGGGGACAGCAATCAGCCCCAGCATTTT
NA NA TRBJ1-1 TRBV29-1 CSVGGPPNTEAFF TGCAGCGTTGGAGGGCCGCCGAACACTGAAGCTTTCTTT
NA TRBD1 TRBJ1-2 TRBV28 CASSSGQAAVGYTF TGTGCCAGCAGTTCCGGACAGGCGGCGGTGGGCTACACCTTC
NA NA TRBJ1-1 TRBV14 CASSQREGGTEAFF TGTGCCAGCAGCCAAAGGGAGGGCGGCACTGAAGCTTTCTTT
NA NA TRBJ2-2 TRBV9 CASSVVGDTGELFF TGTGCCAGCAGCGTAGTGGGGGACACCGGGGAGCTGTTTTTT
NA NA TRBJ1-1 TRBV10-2 CASSEGVGTEAFF TGCGCCAGCAGTGAAGGGGTGGGTACTGAAGCTTTCTTT
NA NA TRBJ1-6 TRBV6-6 CATLDPFAYNSPLHF TGTGCCACCCTAGACCCGTTCGCCTATAATTCACCCCTCCACTTT
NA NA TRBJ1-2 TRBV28 CASSFAQGGGLSYGYTF TGTGCCAGCAGTTTCGCACAGGGTGGAGGCCTATCCTATGGCTACACCTTC
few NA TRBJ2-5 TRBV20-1 CSAFGGGTQYF TGCAGTGCTTTCGGGGGAGGGACCCAGTACTTC
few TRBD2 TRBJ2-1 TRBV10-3 CAIMPGLAGAVHNEQFF TGTGCCATCATGCCCGGACTAGCGGGAGCTGTCCACAATGAGCAGTTCTTC
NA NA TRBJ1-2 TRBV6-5 CASSRTANYGYTF TGTGCCAGCAGTAGGACAGCTAACTATGGCTACACCTTC
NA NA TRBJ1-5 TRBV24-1 CATSDINNQPQHF TGTGCCACCAGTGATATTAATAACCAGCCCCAGCATTTT
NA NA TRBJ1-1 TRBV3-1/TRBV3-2 CASSQGGGENTEAFF TGTGCCAGCAGCCAAGGGGGGGGCGAGAACACTGAAGCTTTCTTT
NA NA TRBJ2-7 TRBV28 CASSTGYEQYF TGTGCCAGCAGCACAGGATACGAGCAGTACTTC
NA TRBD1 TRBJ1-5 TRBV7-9 CASSPDRHQPQHF TGTGCCAGCAGCCCGGACAGGCATCAGCCCCAGCATTTT
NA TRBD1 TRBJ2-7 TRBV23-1 CASSQARTGALVARLPPTYEQYF TGCGCCAGCAGTCAAGCCAGAACAGGGGCCCTAGTGGCCCGCCTCCCTCCTACGTACGAGCAGTACTTC
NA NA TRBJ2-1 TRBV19 CASSITPGEQFF TGTGCCAGTAGTATAACCCCAGGTGAGCAGTTCTTC
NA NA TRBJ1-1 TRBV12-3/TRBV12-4 CASSLPPIAEAFF TGTGCCAGCAGTTTACCGCCCATTGCTGAAGCTTTCTTT
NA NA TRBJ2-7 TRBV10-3 CAISESTGQNYEQYF TGTGCCATCAGTGAGTCTACAGGACAGAACTACGAGCAGTACTTC
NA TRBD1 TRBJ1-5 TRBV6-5 CASSSSQDRQPQHF TGTGCCAGCAGTTCAAGTCAGGACAGGCAGCCCCAGCATTTT
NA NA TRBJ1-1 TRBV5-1 CASSLGGMNTEAFF TGCGCCAGCAGCTTGGGGGGCATGAACACTGAAGCTTTCTTT
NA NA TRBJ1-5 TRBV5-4 CASSLDSGRPQHF TGTGCCAGCAGCTTGGACAGCGGTCGGCCCCAGCATTTT
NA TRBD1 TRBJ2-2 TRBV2 CASSRDSQTGELFF TGTGCCAGCAGTCGGGACAGTCAGACCGGGGAGCTGTTTTTT
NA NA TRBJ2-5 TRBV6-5 CASSYGQARETQYF TGTGCCAGCAGTTACGGGCAGGCCCGGGAGACCCAGTACTTC
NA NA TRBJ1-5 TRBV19 CASSSMGEGTPQHF TGTGCCAGTAGTAGCATGGGGGAAGGTACGCCCCAGCATTTT
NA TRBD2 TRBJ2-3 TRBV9 CASSRGAGEGTDTQYF TGTGCCAGCAGCAGAGGGGCGGGAGAAGGAACAGATACGCAGTATTTT
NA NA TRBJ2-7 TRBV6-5 CASRGWDTFYEQYF TGTGCCAGCAGAGGATGGGACACCTTCTACGAGCAGTACTTC